This T cell receptor beta chain was recorded in a study of regulatory T cells in long-lasting Graves disease. Overall study results and limits: Few sampled subjects may have lowered accuracy.

CDR1 is MNHNY, CDR2 SVGAGI, per germline (reference sequence). Trimming took 0 bases from V and 0 from J; bases not matched to a gene: 4. The CDR3 has 17 residues. The sample holds many counts of this clonotype. Its antigen is currently unknown. The TCR beta library used iRepertoire HTBI primers with Arm-PCR amplification of CDR3. Original handling: Gene usage covered 62 TRBV and roughly 13 TRBJ segments. TCRdb independently ran MiXCR on the multiplex PCR reads; one entry per CDR3 protein. TCRdb, rather than the study authors, made the V and J calls. The repertoire includes around 420,000 distinct CDR3 sequences, about 15% of them detected once, and about 8% sits in the top ten. Time point denoted: newly diagnosed GD, antithyroid drugs for less than 3 months. PBMCs were the source of the RNA used for TCR sequencing. The same sample was also studied in work on T cells in Graves' hyperthyroidism and ophthalmopathy.

The sequence derives from a woman in her thirties or forties with Graves disease. The sequences come from peripheral blood mononuclear cells (PBMCs), collected at new diagnosis, from a patient treated with antithyroid drugs. The chain employs TRBV6-6 and TRBJ1-1, with 10 bases lining up with TRBD1. CDR3 in amino acids: CASSYSIGTGVNTEAFF. CDR3 coding DNA: TGTGCCAGCAGTTACTCGATAGGGACAGGGGTGAACACTGAAGCTTTCTTT.